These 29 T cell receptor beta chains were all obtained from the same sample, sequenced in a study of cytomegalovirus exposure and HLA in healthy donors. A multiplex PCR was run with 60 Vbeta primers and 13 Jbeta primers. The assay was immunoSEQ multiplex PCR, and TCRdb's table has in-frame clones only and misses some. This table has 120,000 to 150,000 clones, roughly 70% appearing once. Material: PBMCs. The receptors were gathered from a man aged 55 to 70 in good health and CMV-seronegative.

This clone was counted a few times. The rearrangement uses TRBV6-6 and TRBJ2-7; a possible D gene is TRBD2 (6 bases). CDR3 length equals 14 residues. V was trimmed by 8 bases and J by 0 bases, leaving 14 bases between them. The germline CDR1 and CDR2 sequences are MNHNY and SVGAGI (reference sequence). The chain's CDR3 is CASATGVSSYEQYF. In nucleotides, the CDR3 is TGTGCCAGCGCAACGGGGGTGAGCTCCTACGAGCAGTACTTC.

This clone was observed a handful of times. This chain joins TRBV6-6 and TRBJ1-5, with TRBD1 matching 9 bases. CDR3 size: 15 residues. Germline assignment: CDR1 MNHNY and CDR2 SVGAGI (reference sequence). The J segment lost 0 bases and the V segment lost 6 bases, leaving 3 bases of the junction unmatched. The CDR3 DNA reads TGTGCCAGCAGAGACAGGGGGAATAGCAATCAGCCCCAGCATTTT. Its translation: CASRDRGNSNQPQHF.

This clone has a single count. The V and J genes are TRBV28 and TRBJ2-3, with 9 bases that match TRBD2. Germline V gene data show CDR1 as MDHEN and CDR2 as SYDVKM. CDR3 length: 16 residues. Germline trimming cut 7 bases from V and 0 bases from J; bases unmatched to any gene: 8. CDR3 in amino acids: CASTIGTSLSTDTQYF. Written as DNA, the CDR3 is TGTGCCAGCACTATCGGGACTAGCCTTAGCACAGATACGCAGTATTTT. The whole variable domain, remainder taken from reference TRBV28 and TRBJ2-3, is DVKVTQSSRYLVKRTGEKVFLECVQDMDHENMFWYRQDPGLGLRLIYFSYDVKMKEKGDIPEGYSVSREKKERFSLILESASTNQTSMYLCASTIGTSLSTDTQYFGPGTRLTVL.

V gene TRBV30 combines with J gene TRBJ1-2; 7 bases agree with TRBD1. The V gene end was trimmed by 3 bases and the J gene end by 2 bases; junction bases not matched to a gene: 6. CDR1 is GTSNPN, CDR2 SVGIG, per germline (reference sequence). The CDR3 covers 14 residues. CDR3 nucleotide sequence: TGTGCCTGGAGATTTAGGGGACAGAACTATGGCTACACCTTC. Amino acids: CAWRFRGQNYGYTF.

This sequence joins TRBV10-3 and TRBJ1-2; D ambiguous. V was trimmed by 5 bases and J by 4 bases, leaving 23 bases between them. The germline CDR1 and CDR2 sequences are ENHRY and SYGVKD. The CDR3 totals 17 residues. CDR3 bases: TGTGCCATCAGTATTTCAAGGGAGGGAACGGTTCTCTATGGCTACACCTTC. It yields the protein CAISISREGTVLYGYTF.

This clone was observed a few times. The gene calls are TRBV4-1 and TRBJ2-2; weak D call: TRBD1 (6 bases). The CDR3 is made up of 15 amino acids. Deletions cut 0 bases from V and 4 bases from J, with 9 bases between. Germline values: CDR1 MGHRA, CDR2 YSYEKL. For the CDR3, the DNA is TGCGCCAGCAGCCAAGATCTAGGGGGCACCGGGGAGCTGTTTTTT. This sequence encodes CASSQDLGGTGELFF.

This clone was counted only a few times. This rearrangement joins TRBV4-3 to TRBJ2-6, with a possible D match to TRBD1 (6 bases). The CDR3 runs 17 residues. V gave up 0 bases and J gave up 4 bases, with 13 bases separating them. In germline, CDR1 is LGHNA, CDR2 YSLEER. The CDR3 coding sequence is TGCGCCAGCAGCCAAGATCACGTGGGGACAGGGGCCAACGTCCTGACTTTC. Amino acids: CASSQDHVGTGANVLTF.

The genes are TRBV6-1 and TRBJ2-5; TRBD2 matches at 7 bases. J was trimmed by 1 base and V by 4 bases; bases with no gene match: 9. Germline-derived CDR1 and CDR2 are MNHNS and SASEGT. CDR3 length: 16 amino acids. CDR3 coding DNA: TGTGCCAGCAGTGCGGGGGGAGGAGCCACCCAAGAGACCCAGTACTTC. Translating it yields CASSAGGGATQETQYF.

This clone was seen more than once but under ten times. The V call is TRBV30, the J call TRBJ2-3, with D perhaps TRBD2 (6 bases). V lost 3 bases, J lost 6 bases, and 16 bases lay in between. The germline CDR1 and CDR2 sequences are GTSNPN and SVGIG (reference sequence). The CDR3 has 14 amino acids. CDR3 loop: CAWSGPLEGDTQYF. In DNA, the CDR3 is TGTGCCTGGAGCGGCCCCTTGGAGGGCGATACGCAGTATTTT. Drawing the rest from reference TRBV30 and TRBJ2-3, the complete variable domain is SQTIHQWPATLVQPVGSPLSLECTVEGTSNPNLYWYRQAAGRGLQLLFYSVGIGQISSEVPQNLSASRPQDRQFILSSKKLLLSDSGFYLCAWSGPLEGDTQYFGPGTRLTVL.

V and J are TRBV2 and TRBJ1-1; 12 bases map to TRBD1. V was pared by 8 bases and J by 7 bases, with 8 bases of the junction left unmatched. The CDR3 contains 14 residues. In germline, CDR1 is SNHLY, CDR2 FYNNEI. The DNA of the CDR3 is TGTGCCAGCGGGACAGGGGGCCGGCTCGTTGAAGCTTTCTTT. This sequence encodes CASGTGGRLVEAFF.

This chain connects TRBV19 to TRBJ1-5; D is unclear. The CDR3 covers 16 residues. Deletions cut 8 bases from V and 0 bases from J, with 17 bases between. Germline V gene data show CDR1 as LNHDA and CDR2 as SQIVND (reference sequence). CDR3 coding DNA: TGTGCCAGTGAAAAGGACGGGAGATTTAGCAATCAGCCCCAGCATTTT. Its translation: CASEKDGRFSNQPQHF.

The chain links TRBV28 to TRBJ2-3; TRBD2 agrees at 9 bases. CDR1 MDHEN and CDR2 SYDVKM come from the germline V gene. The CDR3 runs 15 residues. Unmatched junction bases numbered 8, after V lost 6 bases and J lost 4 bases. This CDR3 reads CASRLAGVTPDTQYF. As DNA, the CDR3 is TGTGCCAGCAGGTTAGCGGGAGTGACTCCAGATACGCAGTATTTT. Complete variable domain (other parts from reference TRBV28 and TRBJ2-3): DVKVTQSSRYLVKRTGEKVFLECVQDMDHENMFWYRQDPGLGLRLIYFSYDVKMKEKGDIPEGYSVSREKKERFSLILESASTNQTSMYLCASRLAGVTPDTQYFGPGTRLTVL.

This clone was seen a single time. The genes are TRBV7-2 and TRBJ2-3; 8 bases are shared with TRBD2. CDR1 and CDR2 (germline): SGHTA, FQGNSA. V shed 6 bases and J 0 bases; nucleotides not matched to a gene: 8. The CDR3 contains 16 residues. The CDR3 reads CASRPTSGISTDTQYF. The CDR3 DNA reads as TGTGCCAGCAGACCTACTAGCGGAATTAGCACAGATACGCAGTATTTT. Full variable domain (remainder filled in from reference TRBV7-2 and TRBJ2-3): GAGVSQSPSNKVTEKGKDVELRCDPISGHTALYWYRQSLGQGLEFLIYFQGNSAPDKSGLPSDRFSAERTGGSVSTLTIQRTQQEDSAVYLCASRPTSGISTDTQYFGPGTRLTVL.

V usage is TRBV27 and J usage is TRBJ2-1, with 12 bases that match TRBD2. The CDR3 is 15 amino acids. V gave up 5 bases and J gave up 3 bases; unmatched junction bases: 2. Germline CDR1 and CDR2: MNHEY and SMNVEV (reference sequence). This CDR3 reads CASSRGLAGYNEQFF. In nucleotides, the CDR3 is TGTGCCAGCAGTCGGGGACTAGCGGGCTACAATGAGCAGTTCTTC.

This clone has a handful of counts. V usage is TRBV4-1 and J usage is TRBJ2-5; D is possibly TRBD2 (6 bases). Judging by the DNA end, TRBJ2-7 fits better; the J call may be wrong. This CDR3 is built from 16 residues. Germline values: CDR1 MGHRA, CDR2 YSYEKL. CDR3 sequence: CASSQDGAGGEYEQYF. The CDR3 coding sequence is TGCGCCAGCAGCCAAGATGGGGCAGGAGGGGAATACGAGCAGTACTTC.

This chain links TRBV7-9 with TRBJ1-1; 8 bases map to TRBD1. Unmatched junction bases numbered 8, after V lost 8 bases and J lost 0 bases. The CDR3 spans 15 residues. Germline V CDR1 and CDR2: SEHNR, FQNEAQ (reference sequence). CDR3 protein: CASLGGQAMNTEAFF. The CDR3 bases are TGTGCCAGCTTGGGGGGACAGGCTATGAACACTGAAGCTTTCTTT.

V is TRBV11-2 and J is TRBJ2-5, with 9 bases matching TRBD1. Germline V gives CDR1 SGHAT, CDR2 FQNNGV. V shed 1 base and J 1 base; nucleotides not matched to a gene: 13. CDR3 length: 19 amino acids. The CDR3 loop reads CASSLGTGGLSEIQETQYF. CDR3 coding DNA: TGTGCCAGCAGCTTAGGTACAGGGGGCCTTTCGGAAATCCAAGAGACCCAGTACTTC.

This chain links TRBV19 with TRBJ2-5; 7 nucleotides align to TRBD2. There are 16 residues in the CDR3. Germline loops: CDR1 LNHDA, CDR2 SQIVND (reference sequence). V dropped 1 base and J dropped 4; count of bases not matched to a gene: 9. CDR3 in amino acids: CASSIVAGVVGETQYF. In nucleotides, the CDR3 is TGTGCCAGTAGTATAGTGGCGGGAGTGGTGGGAGAGACCCAGTACTTC.

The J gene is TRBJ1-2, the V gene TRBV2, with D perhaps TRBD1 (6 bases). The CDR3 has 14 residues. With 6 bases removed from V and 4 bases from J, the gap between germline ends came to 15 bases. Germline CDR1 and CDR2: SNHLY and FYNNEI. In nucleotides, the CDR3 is TGTGCCAGCAGCGTTATACAGGGAAGCTATGGCTACACCTTC. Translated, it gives CASSVIQGSYGYTF.

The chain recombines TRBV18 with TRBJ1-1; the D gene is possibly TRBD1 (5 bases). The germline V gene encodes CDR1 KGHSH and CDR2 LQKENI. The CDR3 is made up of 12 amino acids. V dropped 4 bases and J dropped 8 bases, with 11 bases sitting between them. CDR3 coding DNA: TGTGCCAGCTCACTGGGGGAGGAGGAAGCTTTCTTT. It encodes CASSLGEEEAFF.

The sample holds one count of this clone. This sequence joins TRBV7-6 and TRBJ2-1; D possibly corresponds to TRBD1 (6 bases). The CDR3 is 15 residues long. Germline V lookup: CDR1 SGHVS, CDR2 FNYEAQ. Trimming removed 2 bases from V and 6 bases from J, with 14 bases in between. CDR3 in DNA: TGTGCCAGCAGCTTACAGGGGATAATGGGCAATGAGCAGTTCTTC. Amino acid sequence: CASSLQGIMGNEQFF.

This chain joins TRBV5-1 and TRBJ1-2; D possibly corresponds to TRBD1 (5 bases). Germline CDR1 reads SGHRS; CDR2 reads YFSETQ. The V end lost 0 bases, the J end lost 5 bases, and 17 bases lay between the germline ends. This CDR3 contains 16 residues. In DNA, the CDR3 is TGCGCCAGCAGCTTGGAAGGGGCCGAGAAATCGTATGGCTACACCTTC. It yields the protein CASSLEGAEKSYGYTF.

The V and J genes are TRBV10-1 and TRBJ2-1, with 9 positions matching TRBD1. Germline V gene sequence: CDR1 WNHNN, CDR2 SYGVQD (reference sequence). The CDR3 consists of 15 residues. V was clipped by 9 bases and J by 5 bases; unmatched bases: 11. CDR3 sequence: CASGTSGQGDNEQFF. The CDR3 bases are TGCGCCAGTGGGACTTCGGGACAGGGAGACAATGAGCAGTTCTTC.

Written as DNA, the CDR3 is TGTGCCAGCAGCTTAACTCCCCCGGGGGGTTTGCCAGATACGCAGTATTTT. This sequence encodes CASSLTPPGGLPDTQYF. The genes are TRBV7-2 and TRBJ2-3; 7 bases are a match to TRBD2. The CDR3 is 17 amino acids. CDR1 SGHTA and CDR2 FQGNSA come from the germline V gene. J gave up 4 bases and V 2 bases, and 12 bases lay outside the gene matches.

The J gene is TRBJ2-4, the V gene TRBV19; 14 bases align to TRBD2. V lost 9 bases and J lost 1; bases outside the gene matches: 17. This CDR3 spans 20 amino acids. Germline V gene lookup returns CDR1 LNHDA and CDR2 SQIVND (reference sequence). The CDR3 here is CASSGGRGLAGANAKNIQYF. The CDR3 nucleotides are TGTGCCAGCTCAGGGGGTAGGGGACTAGCGGGAGCTAATGCCAAAAACATTCAGTACTTC.

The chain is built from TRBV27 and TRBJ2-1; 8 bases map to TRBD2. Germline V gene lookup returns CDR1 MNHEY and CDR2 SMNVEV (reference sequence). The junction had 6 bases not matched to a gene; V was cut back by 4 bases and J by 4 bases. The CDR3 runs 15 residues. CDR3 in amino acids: CASSSSGRWYNEQFF. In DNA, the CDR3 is TGTGCCAGCAGTTCCAGCGGGAGATGGTACAATGAGCAGTTCTTC.

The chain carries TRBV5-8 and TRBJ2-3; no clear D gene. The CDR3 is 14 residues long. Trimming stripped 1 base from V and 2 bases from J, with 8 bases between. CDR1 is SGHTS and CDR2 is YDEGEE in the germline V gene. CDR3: CASSLQADTDTQYF. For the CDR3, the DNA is TGTGCCAGCAGCTTGCAAGCTGACACAGATACGCAGTATTTT.

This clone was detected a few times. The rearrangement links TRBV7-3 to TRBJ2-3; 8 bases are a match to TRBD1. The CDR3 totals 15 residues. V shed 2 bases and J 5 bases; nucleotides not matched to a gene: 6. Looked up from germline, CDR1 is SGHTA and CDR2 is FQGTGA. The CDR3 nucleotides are TGTGCCAGCAGCTTAGGGTTTACAGGGGGAGATACGCAGTATTTT. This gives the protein CASSLGFTGGDTQYF. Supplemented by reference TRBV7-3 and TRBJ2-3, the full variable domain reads GAGVSQTPSNKVTEKGKYVELRCDPISGHTALYWYRQSLGQGPEFLIYFQGTGAADDSGLPNDRFFAVRPEGSVSTLKIQRTERGDSAVYLCASSLGFTGGDTQYFGPGTRLTVL.

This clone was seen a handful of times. Here the CDR3 DNA reads TGTGCCAGTAGGACGAGGGACAGCCCCAATGAAAAACTGTTTTTT. This sequence encodes CASRTRDSPNEKLFF. The V and J genes are TRBV19 and TRBJ1-4; 7 bases line up with TRBD1. The CDR3 spans 15 residues. From germline, CDR1 is LNHDA and CDR2 SQIVND (reference sequence). Losses at the gene ends were 6 bases for V and 5 bases for J; bases not matched to a gene: 9. Full variable domain (rest looked up from reference TRBV19 and TRBJ1-4): DGGITQSPKYLFRKEGQNVTLSCEQNLNHDAMYWYRQDPGQGLRLIYYSQIVNDFQKGDIAEGYSVSREKKESFPLTVTSAQKNPTAFYLCASRTRDSPNEKLFFGSGTQLSVL.